This T cell receptor beta chain was recorded in a study of blood T cell repertoires in COVID-19. Study overall: From T cells, B-cell-depleted T cells, or PBMCs came the material, which was cDNA or gDNA.

Per the original methods: Amplifying reference gene primers gave estimates of nucleated cell counts. Clones were read by immunoSEQ multiplex PCR, and TCRdb kept only the in-frame ones, dropping some. D and trimming were read from the DNA, whereas the V and J calls and clone size are those reported in that table. Among 200,000 to 250,000 clones listed, around four fifths were seen once. This clone showed up just a few times. The CDR3 is 13 residues long. Germline V gene data show CDR1 as SGHNT and CDR2 as YENEEA. The V end was cut by 4 bases, the J end by 1 base, with 7 bases between. A case of COVID-19 had been met by exposed participants within 2 weeks before study entry.

This receptor was identified in a woman in her 40s who had been exposed to COVID-19. The genes are TRBV11-3 and TRBJ1-1; TRBD1 might be the D (6 bases). The source material was PBMCs or T cells enriched from blood (not recorded which). CDR3 DNA sequence: TGTGCCAGCAGCTGGACAGCGAACACTGAAGCTTTCTTT. Translation gives CASSWTANTEAFF.